The subject of this entry is one T cell receptor (beta chain). CDR3 size: 13 residues. The V gene lost 2 bases and the J gene lost 8 bases, with 12 bases spanning the gap. Germline-derived CDR1 and CDR2 are KGHSH and LQKENI. The data are from a study of blood T cell repertoires in COVID-19. Study-wide background: Samples taken during acute and convalescent COVID-19 were collected in the United States, Italy and Spain. PBMCs, B-cell-depleted T cells, or T cells were the source of the cDNA or gDNA that made up the material.

Per the study methods: Nucleated cell number was recorded as an estimate derived from reference gene primer amplification. Profiled with immunoSEQ multiplex PCR; TCRdb holds only in-frame clones, not every one. Clone size and the V and J calls come from that table; the DNA yielded D and trimming. This repertoire shows some 97,000 clones, about 77% found once; its top ten account for 9% to 13%. The sequenced sample consisted of peripheral blood. This TCR came from a woman between 65 and 79 years old with acute or convalescent COVID-19. The V and J genes are TRBV18 and TRBJ1-2; a weak D match, TRBD1 (6 bases). The CDR3 DNA reads as TGTGCCAGCTCACCAAAGGGGGATTGGGGCTACACCTTC. Residues: CASSPKGDWGYTF.